Below are 4 T cell receptor beta chains sequenced from a single sample in a study of T cells in localized non-small cell lung cancer. The assay was immunoSEQ multiplex PCR, and TCRdb's table has in-frame clones only and misses some. The sample carries under 95,000 clones, 80% recorded once. The material was peripheral blood, obtained before any cancer treatment. The source of these receptors is a female donor of 60 years or more with stage I lung adenocarcinoma.

CDR3 DNA: TGTGCCAGTAGTTCGGACGGTGGATGGACTGAAGCTTTCTTT. This sequence encodes CASSSDGGWTEAFF. The rearrangement links TRBV19 to TRBJ1-1; D remains unclear. Trimming took off 5 bases at V and 5 bases at J, with 15 bases between the two ends. This CDR3 is built from 14 residues. In germline, CDR1 is LNHDA, CDR2 SQIVND (reference sequence).

The chain joins TRBV19 to TRBJ2-7; the D is unclear. The V end lost 2 bases, the J end lost 2 bases, and 10 bases lay between the germline ends. The CDR3 is 14 residues long. Per germline, CDR1 LNHDA and CDR2 SQIVND (reference sequence). The CDR3 coding sequence is TGTGCCAGTAGTATAATGGCGACCCCCTACGAGCAGTACTTC. It codes for CASSIMATPYEQYF. The full variable domain, with the rest looked up from reference TRBV19 and TRBJ2-7, is DGGITQSPKYLFRKEGQNVTLSCEQNLNHDAMYWYRQDPGQGLRLIYYSQIVNDFQKGDIAEGYSVSREKKESFPLTVTSAQKNPTAFYLCASSIMATPYEQYFGPGTRLTVT.

This clone showed up many times. The chain is built from TRBV15 and TRBJ1-3, with 9 bases aligning to TRBD1. This CDR3 has 16 amino acids. V shed 1 base and J 5 bases; nucleotides not matched to a gene: 6. Germline CDR1 is LNHNV and CDR2 is YYDKDF (reference sequence). In nucleotides, the CDR3 is TGTGCCACCAGCAGAGCTACAGGGGGCAGGAGAAACACCATATATTTT. This encodes CATSRATGGRRNTIYF. The variable domain in full, with the rest retrieved from reference TRBV15 and TRBJ1-3, is DAMVIQNPRYQVTQFGKPVTLSCSQTLNHNVMYWYQQKSSQAPKLLFHYYDKDFNNEADTPDNFQSRRPNTSFCFLDIRSPGLGDTAMYLCATSRATGGRRNTIYFGEGSWLTVV.

This rearrangement joins TRBV6-5 to TRBJ1-1; tentative D call: TRBD1 (5 bases). With 2 bases removed from V and 9 bases from J, the gap between germline ends came to 13 bases. CDR3 length: 13 amino acids. Germline values: CDR1 MNHEY, CDR2 SVGAGI. The CDR3 spells CASSYRGRAQAFF. The CDR3 nucleotides read TGTGCCAGCAGTTACCGAGGCAGGGCTCAAGCTTTCTTT.